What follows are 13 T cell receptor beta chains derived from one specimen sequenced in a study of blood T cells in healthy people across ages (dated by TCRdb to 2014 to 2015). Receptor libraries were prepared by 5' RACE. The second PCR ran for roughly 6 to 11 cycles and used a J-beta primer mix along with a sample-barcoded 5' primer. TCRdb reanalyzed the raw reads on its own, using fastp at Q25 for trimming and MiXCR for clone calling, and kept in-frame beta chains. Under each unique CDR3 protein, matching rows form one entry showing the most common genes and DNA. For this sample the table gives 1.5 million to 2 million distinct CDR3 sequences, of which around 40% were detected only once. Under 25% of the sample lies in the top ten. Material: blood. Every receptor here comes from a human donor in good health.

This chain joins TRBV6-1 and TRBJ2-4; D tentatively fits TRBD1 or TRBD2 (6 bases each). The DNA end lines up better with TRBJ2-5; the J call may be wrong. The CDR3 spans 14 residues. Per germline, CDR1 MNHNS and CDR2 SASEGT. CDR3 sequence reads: CASTRGGNQETQYF. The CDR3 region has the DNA TGTGCCAGCACCCGAGGGGGGAACCAAGAGACCCAGTACTTC.

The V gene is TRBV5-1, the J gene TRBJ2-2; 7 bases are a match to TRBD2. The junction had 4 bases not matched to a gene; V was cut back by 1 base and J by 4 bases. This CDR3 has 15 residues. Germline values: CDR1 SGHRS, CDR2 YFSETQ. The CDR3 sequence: CASSLMSGGTGELFF. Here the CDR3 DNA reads TGCGCCAGCAGCTTGATGTCGGGGGGCACCGGGGAGCTGTTTTTT.

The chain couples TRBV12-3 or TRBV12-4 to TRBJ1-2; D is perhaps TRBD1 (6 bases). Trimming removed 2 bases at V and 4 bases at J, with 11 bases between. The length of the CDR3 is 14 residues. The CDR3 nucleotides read TGTGCCAGCAGTTTACCCAGGGACACCTATGGCTACACCTTC. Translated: CASSLPRDTYGYTF.

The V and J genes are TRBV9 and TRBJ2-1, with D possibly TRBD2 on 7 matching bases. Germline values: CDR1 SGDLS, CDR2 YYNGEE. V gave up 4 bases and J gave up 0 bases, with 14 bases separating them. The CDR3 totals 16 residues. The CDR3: CASSPGGLSSYNEQFF. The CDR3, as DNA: TGTGCCAGCAGCCCGGGGGGCCTTAGCTCCTACAATGAGCAGTTCTTC. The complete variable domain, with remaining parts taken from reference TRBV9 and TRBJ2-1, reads DSGVTQTPKHLITATGQRVTLRCSPRSGDLSVYWYQQSLDQGLQFLIQYYNGEERAKGNILERFSAQQFPDLHSELNLSSLELGDSALYFCASSPGGLSSYNEQFFGPGTRLTVL.

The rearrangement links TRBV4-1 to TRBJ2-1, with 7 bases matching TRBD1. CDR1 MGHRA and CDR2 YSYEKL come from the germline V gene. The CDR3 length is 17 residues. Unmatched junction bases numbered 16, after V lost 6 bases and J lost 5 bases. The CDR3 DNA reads TGCGCCAGCAGGCCAAGATTAGAGGGGGCGTCTAACAATGAGCAGTTCTTC. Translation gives CASRPRLEGASNNEQFF.

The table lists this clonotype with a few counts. CDR3 in DNA: TGTGCCAGCAGCCAAGTGGTCGGGGGTGGAGAGACCCAGTACTTC. This gives the protein CASSQVVGGGETQYF. The V gene is TRBV3-1, the J gene TRBJ2-5; tentatively, D is TRBD2 (6 bases). V was pared by 1 base and J by 4 bases, with 13 bases between. Germline assignment: CDR1 LGHDT and CDR2 YNNKEL (reference sequence). CDR3 size: 15 residues.

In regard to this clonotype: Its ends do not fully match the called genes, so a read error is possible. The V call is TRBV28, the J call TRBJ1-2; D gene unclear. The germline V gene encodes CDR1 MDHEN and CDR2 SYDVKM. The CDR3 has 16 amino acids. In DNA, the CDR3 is TGCGCCAGCAGTTTAGCCCAAGTTGGTCAAAGCTATGGCTACACCTTC. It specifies CASSLAQVGQSYGYTF.

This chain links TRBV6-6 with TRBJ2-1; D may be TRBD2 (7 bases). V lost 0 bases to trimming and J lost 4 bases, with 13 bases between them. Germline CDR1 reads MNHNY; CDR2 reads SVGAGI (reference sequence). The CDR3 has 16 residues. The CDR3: CASSYSTGGLYNEQFF. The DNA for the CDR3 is TGTGCCAGCAGTTACTCGACGGGGGGCCTTTACAATGAGCAGTTCTTC.

CDR3 loop: CAISDGDNYGYTF. As DNA, the CDR3 is TGTGCCATCAGTGACGGAGATAACTATGGCTACACCTTC. This chain joins TRBV10-3 and TRBJ1-2; D ambiguous. The CDR3 length is 13 residues. With 3 bases removed from V and 1 base from J, the gap between germline ends came to 6 bases. In germline, CDR1 is ENHRY, CDR2 SYGVKD.

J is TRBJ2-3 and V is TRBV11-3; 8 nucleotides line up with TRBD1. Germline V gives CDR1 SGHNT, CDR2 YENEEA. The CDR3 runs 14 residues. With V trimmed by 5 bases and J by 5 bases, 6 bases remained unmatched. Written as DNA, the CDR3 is TGTGCCAGCAGCGAAGGGACAGGAATAGATACGCAGTATTTT. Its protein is CASSEGTGIDTQYF. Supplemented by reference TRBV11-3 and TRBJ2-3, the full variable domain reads EAGVVQSPRYKIIEKKQPVAFWCNPISGHNTLYWYLQNLGQGPELLIRYENEEAVDDSQLPKDRFSAERLKGVDSTLKIQPAELGDSAVYLCASSEGTGIDTQYFGPGTRLTVL.

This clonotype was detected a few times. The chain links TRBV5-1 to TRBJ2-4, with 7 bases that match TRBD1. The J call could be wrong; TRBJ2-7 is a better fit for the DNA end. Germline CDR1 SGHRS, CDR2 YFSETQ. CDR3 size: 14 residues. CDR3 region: CASSSRQGNYEQYF. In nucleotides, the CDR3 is TGCGCCAGCAGCTCGCGACAGGGTAATTACGAGCAGTACTTC.

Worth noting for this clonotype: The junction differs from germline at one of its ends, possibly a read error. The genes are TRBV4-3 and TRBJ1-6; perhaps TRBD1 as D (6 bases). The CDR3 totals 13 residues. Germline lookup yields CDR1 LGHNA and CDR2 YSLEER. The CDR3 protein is CASSQDLGTPPHF. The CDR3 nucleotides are TGCGCCAGCAGCCAAGATTTAGGGACACCCCCCCACTTT.

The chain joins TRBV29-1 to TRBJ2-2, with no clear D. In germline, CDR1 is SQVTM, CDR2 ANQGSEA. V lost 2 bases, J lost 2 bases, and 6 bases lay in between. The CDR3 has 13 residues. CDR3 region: CSVETPNTGELFF. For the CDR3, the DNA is TGCAGCGTTGAAACACCAAACACCGGGGAGCTGTTTTTT.